This TCR beta chain is from a study of blood T cell repertoires in COVID-19. Whole-study context: There were acute and convalescent COVID-19 samples, and they came from the United States, Italy and Spain. Sources were T cells, B-cell-depleted T cells, or PBMCs; the material itself was cDNA or gDNA.

Methods used by the authors: Reference gene primer amplification gave estimated nucleated cell counts. Method: immunoSEQ multiplex PCR; TCRdb's copy keeps in-frame clones and lacks some. The V and J calls and clone size come from that table; D and trimming were worked out from the DNA. The profile covers 150,000 or so clones, with approximately 82% appearing a single time and 15% taken by the ten largest. Germline lookup yields CDR1 LGHDT and CDR2 YNNKEL (reference sequence). V dropped 4 bases and J dropped 8 bases, with 14 bases sitting between them. The CDR3 runs to 13 residues. V usage is TRBV3-1 (or the pseudogene TRBV3-2) and J usage is TRBJ1-2; D unclear. Sequenced: peripheral blood. The clonotype comes from a human donor with acute or convalescent COVID-19. The donor label of this sample is uncertain. The CDR3 is CASSLKGVGGYTF. Written as DNA, the CDR3 is TGTGCCAGCAGCCTAAAGGGAGTCGGCGGCTACACCTTC.